This paragraph reports one TCR beta chain. The antigen this receptor binds is unknown. Base quality data are lacking; no much larger clone is found one base away. Peripheral blood CD8+ and CD4+ T cells from healthy donors, Susac syndrome patients and multiple sclerosis patients were profiled by high-throughput TCR beta sequencing. Susac syndrome patients met recently defined diagnostic criteria for definite or probable disease. Bulk CD8+ and CD4+ T cells were purified magnetically by negative isolation, whereas CD8+ TEMRA cells were enriched by FACS. Blood was collected in EDTA tubes and processed within 24 hours, with PBMCs isolated through density gradient centrifugation. PBMCs destined for TCR sequencing were cryopreserved in liquid nitrogen and later thawed in a 37 °C water bath. Purity of sorted or isolated CD4+, CD8+ and CD8+ TEMRA cells was at least 90%. The source of the sample is a study of CD8 T cells in Susac syndrome (dated by TCRdb to the late 2010s). For the wider study: Among the Susac syndrome patients who were sequenced, clinically active disease was present in 5 or 6 and clinical remission was observed in 8 or 9. The study used repertoire sequencing to test whether antigen drove CD8+ T cell activation and differentiation in Susac syndrome. At blood withdrawal, Susac syndrome patients were therapy-naive, treated with corticosteroids (with IVIg additionally given to some), or treated with IVIg alone. Results and caveats for the whole study, not just this receptor: The study acknowledged that relatively few individuals were included in the TCR sequencing and HLA analysis. In the CD4+ T cell repertoire of Susac syndrome patients, clonal expansion was not detected.

The CDR3 holds 16 amino acids from the cysteine to the phenylalanine. The retained sequence is limited to the CDR3, 48 bases, with the frame set at the first base. V and J are trimmed by 7 bases and 9 bases, and the gene matches miss 15 bases of the junction. RNA was extracted using the RNeasy kit, and roughly 0.5 to 1 microgram was reverse transcribed with random hexamers. TCR beta CDR3 regions were amplified with the immunoSEQ multiplex PCR assay covering 54 Vbeta and 13 Jbeta segments. PCR amplification bias was corrected using a synthetic template baseline for primer optimization and computational correction. The published analysis was carried out like this. Reads were assigned to V, D and J genes according to IMGT and analyzed in immunoSEQ Analyzer, with only productive sequences retained. Clonality was calculated as one minus the Shannon entropy normalized by log2 of the number of productive unique sequences. For each patient and control, public and private clones were evaluated within the 100 most prevalent clones. Susac-specific clones were defined as absent from healthy and MS cohorts, approximately 1,000 published viral clones and other ImmuneACCESS disease sequences. The public reads were reanalyzed by TCRdb: fastp trimming at Q25, MiXCR alignment, in-frame beta chains only. CDR3 protein duplicates are merged, each entry listing the most common genes and DNA. The V and J calls were not made by the authors but by TCRdb's processing. This sample gives just under 95,000 distinct CDR3 sequences in total; about 93% of them show up just once. The ten most abundant clones make up more than 0.3% of the sample.

This receptor was obtained from a human donor with Susac syndrome. Input material: CD4+ T cells from PBMCs. Here the chain combines TRBV12-3 or TRBV12-4 and TRBJ2-1; 10 bases in the junction line up with TRBD1. For the CDR3, the sequence is CASTRTRDRGFGEQFF. The nucleotides read TGTGCCAGCACCAGAACTCGGGACAGGGGTTTTGGTGAGCAGTTCTTC.